The clone carrying this T cell receptor (beta chain) was seen many times. This record belongs to a study of T cells in Graves' hyperthyroidism and ophthalmopathy. Study-level information: The initial diagnosis was the point when peripheral blood was collected, ahead of any treatment.

Those patients with uncontrolled infection, other autoimmune disease, pregnancy or lactation were excluded. Using RNA transcripts as the source, TCR beta CDR3 regions were amplified. Primed by the HTBI set, a first-round RT-PCR was run on the TCR CDR3. TCRdb recomputed calls from the multiplex PCR reads with MiXCR, one row per CDR3 protein. This table holds about 350,000 distinct CDR3 sequences, approximately 15% found once. Germline assignment: CDR1 MDHEN and CDR2 SYDVKM. Trimming cost V 5 bases and J 4 bases, with 14 bases left between them. The CDR3 loop spans 14 amino acids. The chain recombines TRBV28 with TRBJ1-2, with D unresolved. The origin of this receptor is a woman in her twenties or thirties with Graves' hyperthyroidism. The sequencing sample was made of blood. The CDR3 region is CASSPSPGFYGYTF. CDR3 nucleotide sequence: TGTGCCAGCAGTCCCTCCCCGGGGTTCTATGGCTACACCTTC.